This entry lists 24 T cell receptor beta chains sequenced from one sample in a study of T-cell reconstitution after alpha-beta-depleted transplantation in children (dated by TCRdb to the mid-2010s). The treatment or condition label corresponds to: allogeneic hematopoietic cell transplantation with graft depleted of TCRalphabeta T cells and CD19 B cells. The library was built by means of PCR. The sequencer listed for this sample is Illumina HiSeq 2500. TCR libraries were prepared with molecular barcoding, using unique molecular identifiers to normalize TCRbeta repertoire quantification. The raw public data were reprocessed by TCRdb itself: fastp quality trimming at Q25, MiXCR clonotype calling, in-frame beta chains only. When rows share a CDR3 protein, they turn into one entry using the most common DNA and genes. The sample contains some 200,000 distinct CDR3 sequences, roughly 9.1% of them found a single time. The ten largest clones capture under 40% of the sample.

Sample: PBMCs, mostly from graft donor cells, taken 360 days after TCRalphabeta/CD19-depleted stem cell transplant. These receptors originate from a male patient aged 2 to 9 who had a stem cell transplant for acute myeloid leukemia, so the T cells may come from the graft donor.

The chain uses TRBV14 and TRBJ2-4; 8 nucleotides match TRBD1. The germline CDR1 and CDR2 sequences are SGHDN and FVKESK. CDR3 length: 15 amino acids. J was trimmed by 7 bases and V by 1 base; bases with no gene match: 6. This CDR3 reads CASSQGKTGENIQYF. In DNA form, the CDR3 reads TGTGCCAGCAGCCAAGGGAAGACAGGGGAGAACATTCAGTACTTC. The variable domain in full, with the rest retrieved from reference TRBV14 and TRBJ2-4, is EAGVTQFPSHSVIEKGQTVTLRCDPISGHDNLYWYRRVMGKEIKFLLHFVKESKQDESGMPNNRFLAERTGGTYSTLKVQPAELEDSGVYFCASSQGKTGENIQYFGAGTRLSVL.

This clonotype occurred many times. V is TRBV12-3 or TRBV12-4 and J is TRBJ2-1, with D perhaps matching TRBD2 (5 bases). Trimming cost V 8 bases and J 9 bases, with 11 bases left between them. This CDR3 has 11 residues. The CDR3 sequence: CASVGVAEQFF. CDR3 coding DNA: TGTGCCAGCGTGGGAGTTGCTGAGCAGTTCTTC.

This chain uses TRBV12-3 or TRBV12-4 with TRBJ1-1; D gene ambiguous. V lost 5 bases and J lost 7, with 11 bases in between. This CDR3 has 12 amino acids. The CDR3 here is CASSPRWGEAFF. The DNA for the CDR3 is TGTGCCAGCAGTCCTCGGTGGGGTGAAGCTTTCTTT.

This clonotype was recorded at least ten times. The chain joins TRBV20-1 to TRBJ1-2; 9 bases map to TRBD1. In germline, CDR1 is DFQATT, CDR2 SNEGSKA (reference sequence). This CDR3 spans 16 amino acids. J gave up 1 base and V 5 bases, and 11 bases lay outside the gene matches. CDR3: CSAPRDRDFFNYGYTF. CDR3 in DNA: TGCAGTGCTCCTAGGGACAGGGACTTTTTTAACTATGGCTACACCTTC.

This clonotype was observed a handful of times. CDR3 in amino acids: CASTIGTRDNEQFF. CDR3 DNA: TGTGCCAGCACCATCGGGACGCGAGACAATGAGCAGTTCTTC. J is TRBJ2-1 and V is TRBV7-2; D may match TRBD1 or TRBD2 (5 bases each). The V gene's germline CDR1 is SGHTA and CDR2 FQGNSA. This CDR3 comprises 14 residues. Trimming removed 7 bases from V and 5 bases from J, with 15 bases in between. The entire variable domain, with the rest obtained from reference TRBV7-2 and TRBJ2-1, is as follows: GAGVSQSPSNKVTEKGKDVELRCDPISGHTALYWYRQSLGQGLEFLIYFQGNSAPDKSGLPSDRFSAERTGGSVSTLTIQRTQQEDSAVYLCASTIGTRDNEQFFGPGTRLTVL.

This clonotype was seen at least ten times. V is TRBV9 and J is TRBJ2-1; 13 positions match TRBD2. Germline assignment: CDR1 SGDLS and CDR2 YYNGEE. The CDR3 is made up of 16 amino acids. The junction had 1 base not matched to a gene; V was cut back by 0 bases and J by 4 bases. CDR3 sequence: CASSVGLAGGYNEQFF. The CDR3 DNA reads TGTGCCAGCAGCGTAGGACTAGCGGGGGGATACAATGAGCAGTTCTTC.

V gene TRBV10-3 combines with J gene TRBJ1-1; D is unclear. The CDR3 has 11 residues. V was trimmed by 6 bases and J by 6 bases, leaving 8 bases between them. Germline lookup yields CDR1 ENHRY and CDR2 SYGVKD. The CDR3 bases are TGTGCCATCAGGTCGGACGCTGAAGCTTTCTTT. This codes for CAIRSDAEAFF.

In this sample, this clonotype turned up many times. The chain uses TRBV6-4 and TRBJ2-3, with D possibly TRBD1 on 5 matching bases. The CDR3 covers 14 residues. The V end lost 2 bases, the J end lost 2 bases, and 8 bases lay between the germline ends. Germline CDR1 MRHNA, CDR2 SNTAGT. CDR3 sequence: CASSDRGFTDTQYF. The CDR3 DNA is TGTGCCAGCAGTGACAGGGGATTCACAGATACGCAGTATTTT.

The chain has TRBV5-1 and TRBJ2-1; D unclear. CDR3 size: 16 residues. Trimming shortened V by 3 bases and J by 0 bases, and 13 bases separated the two germline ends. The germline CDR1 and CDR2 sequences are SGHRS and YFSETQ. CDR3 protein: CASSSKSVYSYNEQFF. The CDR3 nucleotides read TGCGCCAGCAGCTCAAAAAGCGTGTACTCCTACAATGAGCAGTTCTTC.

The chain recombines TRBV5-6 with TRBJ1-1; D is perhaps TRBD1 (5 bases). This CDR3 spans 16 amino acids. In germline, CDR1 is SGHDT, CDR2 YYEEEE. V was pared by 6 bases and J by 6 bases, with 24 bases between. CDR3 DNA sequence: TGTGCCAGCACCCGAGGGCGGCAGGGTTGGAGAGCTGAAGCTTTCTTT. Its translation: CASTRGRQGWRAEAFF.

This sequence joins TRBV6-6 and TRBJ1-4; D is uncertain. The CDR3 runs to 15 residues. Trimming removed 0 bases from V and 6 bases from J, with 11 bases in between. Germline V CDR1 and CDR2: MNHNY, SVGAGI (reference sequence). The chain's CDR3 is CASSYSGQDHEKLFF. In DNA, the CDR3 is TGTGCCAGCAGTTACTCGGGCCAGGACCATGAAAAACTGTTTTTT.

This clonotype was seen a handful of times. The chain has TRBV18 and TRBJ2-5; 7 bases match TRBD1. V shed 8 bases and J 4 bases; nucleotides not matched to a gene: 7. Germline V gives CDR1 KGHSH, CDR2 LQKENI. CDR3 length equals 13 residues. In nucleotides, the CDR3 is TGTGCCAGCACGAGGACAGGTCCAGAGACCCAGTACTTC. Translating gives CASTRTGPETQYF.

This clonotype was recorded at least ten times. V is TRBV7-2 and J is TRBJ2-7; D unresolved. V was cut by 1 base and J by 2 bases, with 12 bases left in between. The length of the CDR3 is 15 residues. The germline CDR1 and CDR2 sequences are SGHTA and FQGNSA. DNA of the CDR3: TGTGCCAGCAGCTTAGTAGGCCAGGAAACCTACGAGCAGTACTTC. Translated: CASSLVGQETYEQYF.

This clonotype was recorded at least ten times. This chain links TRBV13 with TRBJ2-7; 7 bases line up with TRBD2. CDR3 length equals 15 residues. With V trimmed by 4 bases and J by 4 bases, 10 bases remained unmatched. The germline V gene has CDR1 PRHDT and CDR2 FYEKMQ (reference sequence). The CDR3, as DNA: TGTGCCAGCAGCTACGGAGAGACCGGGGGGTACGAGCAGTACTTC. Translating it yields CASSYGETGGYEQYF.

This clonotype has just a few counts. This chain uses TRBV18 with TRBJ2-3; no firm D call. Germline lookup yields CDR1 KGHSH and CDR2 LQKENI. V lost 5 bases to trimming and J lost 0 bases, with 6 bases between them. The CDR3 sequence is 13 residues long. The CDR3 is CASSGPSTDTQYF. CDR3 DNA: TGTGCCAGCTCAGGACCCAGCACAGATACGCAGTATTTT.

At least ten counts were recorded for this clonotype. V is TRBV18 and J is TRBJ2-1; tentative D call: TRBD2 (6 bases). The CDR3 is 13 amino acids. The V and J ends lost 8 bases and 5 bases respectively, with 13 bases between them. From germline, CDR1 is KGHSH and CDR2 LQKENI. This CDR3 is CASTAAGNNEQFF. For the CDR3, the DNA is TGTGCCAGCACTGCGGCGGGGAACAATGAGCAGTTCTTC. The whole variable domain, filled in from reference TRBV18 and TRBJ2-1, reads NAGVMQNPRHLVRRRGQEARLRCSPMKGHSHVYWYRQLPEEGLKFMVYLQKENIIDESGMPKERFSAEFPKEGPSILRIQQVVRGDSAAYFCASTAAGNNEQFFGPGTRLTVL.

This clonotype was observed a handful of times. The chain joins TRBV5-6 to TRBJ2-3; D is perhaps TRBD2 (5 bases). The CDR3 spans 17 residues. The germline CDR1 and CDR2 sequences are SGHDT and YYEEEE. Trimming removed 1 base at V and 0 bases at J, with 15 bases between. CDR3 bases: TGTGCCAGCAGCTTGATTCTCGGGAAATCTAGCACAGATACGCAGTATTTT. As protein: CASSLILGKSSTDTQYF. The full variable domain, rest sourced from reference TRBV5-6 and TRBJ2-3, is DAGVTQSPTHLIKTRGQQVTLRCSPKSGHDTVSWYQQALGQGPQFIFQYYEEEERQRGNFPDRFSGHQFPNYSSELNVNALLLGDSALYLCASSLILGKSSTDTQYFGPGTRLTVL.

In its sample, this clonotype was seen a few times. This rearrangement joins TRBV29-1 to TRBJ2-3, with 8 bases matching TRBD2. Germline CDR1 SQVTM, CDR2 ANQGSEA. The trim removed 4 bases at V and 6 bases at J, leaving 6 bases unmatched. This CDR3 is 13 amino acids long. The DNA of the CDR3 is TGCAGCGTTGGACGGACTAGCAAGGATACGCAGTATTTT. This sequence encodes CSVGRTSKDTQYF.

The table lists this clonotype with a few counts. The V and J genes are TRBV29-1 and TRBJ1-4; TRBD1 is a possible D gene (5 bases). The germline V gene encodes CDR1 SQVTM and CDR2 ANQGSEA. Between the trimmed V and J ends, which lost 7 bases and 7 bases, there was a span of 19 bases. The CDR3 length is 14 residues. CDR3 DNA: TGCAGCGCCTTCAATAGGGGATACAGTGAAAAACTGTTTTTT. It codes for CSAFNRGYSEKLFF.

This clonotype occurred a few times. The chain is built from TRBV12-3 or TRBV12-4 and TRBJ1-5; 8 positions match TRBD1. The CDR3 extends over 14 amino acids. V shed 5 bases and J 5 bases; nucleotides not matched to a gene: 5. CDR3 DNA sequence: TGTGCCAGCAGTCTCCGACAGGGGCATCAGCCCCAGCATTTT. Protein: CASSLRQGHQPQHF.

This clonotype turned up a few times. The gene calls are TRBV29-1 and TRBJ2-1, with D perhaps TRBD1 (6 bases). Germline CDR1 reads SQVTM; CDR2 reads ANQGSEA. V was cut by 6 bases and J by 1 base, with 13 bases left in between. CDR3 length: 14 amino acids. The CDR3 region has the DNA TGCAGCGTAGATACTAGGGGGTCCTACAATGAGCAGTTCTTC. This sequence encodes CSVDTRGSYNEQFF.

This clonotype came up a few times. The rearrangement uses TRBV7-2 and TRBJ2-7; D is perhaps TRBD1 or TRBD2 (6 bases each). CDR1 is SGHTA, CDR2 FQGNSA, per germline. Trimming cost V 2 bases and J 2 bases, with 13 bases left between them. The CDR3 consists of 15 residues. Written as DNA, the CDR3 is TGTGCCAGCAGCTTACGGGGGCGTCGGACCTACGAGCAGTACTTC. It yields the protein CASSLRGRRTYEQYF.

This clonotype turned up a few times. J is TRBJ2-7 and V is TRBV3-1, with D perhaps given as TRBD1 or TRBD2 (5 bases each). V was cut by 1 base and J by 0 bases, with 16 bases left in between. This CDR3 has 17 amino acids. Germline assignment: CDR1 LGHDT and CDR2 YNNKEL (reference sequence). The CDR3 region has the DNA TGTGCCAGCAGCCAAGGATCGGGGCCCGGTAGCTCCTACGAGCAGTACGTC. This gives the protein CASSQGSGPGSSYEQYV.

This clonotype was seen a few times. The chain links TRBV12-3 or TRBV12-4 to TRBJ2-1; 8 nucleotides match TRBD1. The CDR3 runs 12 residues. V trimming: 5 bases; J trimming: 8 bases; junction bases outside the gene matches: 2. CDR3 in amino acids: CASSRQGYEQFF. As DNA, the CDR3 is TGTGCCAGCAGTCGACAGGGGTATGAGCAGTTCTTC.